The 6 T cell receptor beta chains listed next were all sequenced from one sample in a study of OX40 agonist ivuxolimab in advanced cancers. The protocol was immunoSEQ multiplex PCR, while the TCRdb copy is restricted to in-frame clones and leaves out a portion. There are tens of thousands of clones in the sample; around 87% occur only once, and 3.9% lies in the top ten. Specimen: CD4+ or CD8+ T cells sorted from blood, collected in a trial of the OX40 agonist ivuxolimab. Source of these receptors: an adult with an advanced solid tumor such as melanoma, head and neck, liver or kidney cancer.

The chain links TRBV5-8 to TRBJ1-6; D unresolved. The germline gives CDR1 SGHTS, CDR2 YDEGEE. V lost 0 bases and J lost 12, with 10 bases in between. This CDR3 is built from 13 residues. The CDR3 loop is CASSLGQGRPLHF. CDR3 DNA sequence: TGTGCCAGCAGCTTGGGGCAAGGTAGACCCCTCCACTTT.

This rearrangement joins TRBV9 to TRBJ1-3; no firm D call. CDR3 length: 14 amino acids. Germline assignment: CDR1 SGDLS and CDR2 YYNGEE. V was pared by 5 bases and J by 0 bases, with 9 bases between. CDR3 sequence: CASSFSNSGNTIYF. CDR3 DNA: TGTGCCAGCAGTTTTTCAAACTCTGGAAACACCATATATTTT.

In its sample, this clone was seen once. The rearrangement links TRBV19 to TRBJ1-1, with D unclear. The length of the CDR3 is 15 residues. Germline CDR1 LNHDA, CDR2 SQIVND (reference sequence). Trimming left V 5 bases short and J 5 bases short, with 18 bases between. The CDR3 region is CASSLGARARTEAFF. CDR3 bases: TGTGCCAGTAGTTTGGGTGCTAGGGCCAGGACTGAAGCTTTCTTT. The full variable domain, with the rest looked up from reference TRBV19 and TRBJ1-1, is DGGITQSPKYLFRKEGQNVTLSCEQNLNHDAMYWYRQDPGQGLRLIYYSQIVNDFQKGDIAEGYSVSREKKESFPLTVTSAQKNPTAFYLCASSLGARARTEAFFGQGTRLTVV.

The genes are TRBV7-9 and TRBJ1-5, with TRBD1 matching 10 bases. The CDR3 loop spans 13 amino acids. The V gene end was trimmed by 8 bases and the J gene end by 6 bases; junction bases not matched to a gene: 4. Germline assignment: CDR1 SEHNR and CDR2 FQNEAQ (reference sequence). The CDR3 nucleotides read TGTGCCAGCGGGACAGGGGCTTTTCAGCCCCAGCATTTT. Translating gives CASGTGAFQPQHF.

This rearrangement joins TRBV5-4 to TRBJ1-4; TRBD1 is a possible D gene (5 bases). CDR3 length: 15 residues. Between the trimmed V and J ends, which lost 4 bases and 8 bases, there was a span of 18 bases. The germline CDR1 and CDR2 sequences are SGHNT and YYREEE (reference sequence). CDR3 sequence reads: CASSGAGTIGEKLFF. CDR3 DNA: TGTGCCAGCAGCGGCGCCGGGACCATAGGAGAAAAACTGTTTTTT.

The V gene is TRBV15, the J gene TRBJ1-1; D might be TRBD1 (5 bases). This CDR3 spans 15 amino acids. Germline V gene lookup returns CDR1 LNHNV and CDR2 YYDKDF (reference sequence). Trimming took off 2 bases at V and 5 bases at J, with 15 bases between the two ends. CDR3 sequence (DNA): TGTGCCACCAGCAGACGCAGGGTTGAGGGGACTGAAGCTTTCTTT. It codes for CATSRRRVEGTEAFF.